The TCR beta chain under discussion was sequenced for a study of shared clonotypes between healthy human individuals. Clones were read by immunoSEQ multiplex PCR, and TCRdb kept only the in-frame ones, dropping some. The profile shows 650,000 to 800,000 clones, approximately 90% of them singletons. The CDR3 runs 15 residues. V was cut by 1 base and J by 4 bases, with 11 bases left in between. Germline values: CDR1 LNHDA, CDR2 SQIVND (reference sequence). Naive CD8 populations comprised CD45RO-negative cells positively selected for CCR7, excluding terminally differentiated effector memory CD45RA+ cells.

The gene calls are TRBV19 and TRBJ1-5; D not resolved. Sample: naive CD8+ T cells sorted from blood. This TCR derives from a man aged 25-45 years in good health. The CDR3 is CASSIVSQANQPQHF. The CDR3 region has the DNA TGTGCCAGTAGTATAGTGAGCCAGGCGAATCAGCCCCAGCATTTT.